The 29 T cell receptor beta chains presented below share a single source sample, sequenced in a study of CD8 T cells in Susac syndrome. cDNA came from around 0.5 to 1 ug RNA primed by random hexamers. In TCRdb, the immunoSEQ multiplex PCR reads were re-called with MiXCR into one record per CDR3 protein. The data contain just over 150,000 distinct CDR3 sequences, roughly 95% of them seen just once; the ten biggest clones take up roughly 0.16%. Input material: CD4+ T cells from PBMCs. The receptors originated from a human donor with Susac syndrome.

The chain is built from TRBV16 and TRBJ1-1; weak D call: TRBD1 (5 bases). Looked up from germline, CDR1 is KGHSY and CDR2 is FQNENV. This CDR3 region has 13 residues. The germline V and J ends were trimmed by 0 bases and 6 bases, with 8 bases remaining between them. This CDR3 reads CASSQSTRAEAFF. For the CDR3, the DNA is TGTGCCAGCAGCCAATCGACCAGGGCTGAAGCTTTCTTT.

The gene calls are TRBV20-1 and TRBJ1-1; 8 positions agree with TRBD1. Trimming took 4 bases from V and 5 from J; bases not matched to a gene: 6. CDR1 is DFQATT and CDR2 is SNEGSKA in the germline V gene (reference sequence). The CDR3 covers 13 residues. As DNA, the CDR3 is TGCAGTGCTACTCGGACAGGGTTGACTGAAGCTTTCTTT. Encoded protein: CSATRTGLTEAFF.

This chain links TRBV12-3 or TRBV12-4 with TRBJ2-7, with D maybe TRBD1 (5 bases). Trimming left V 2 bases short and J 1 base short, with 12 bases between. The CDR3 has 15 residues. As DNA, the CDR3 is TGTGCCAGCAGTTTATCGGCAGGGCCGTCCTACGAGCAGTACTTC. This sequence encodes CASSLSAGPSYEQYF.

CDR3 sequence (DNA): TGTGCCAGCAGTTTAGAGGAGGTGACCGGGGAGCTGTTTTTT. Its protein is CASSLEEVTGELFF. The chain uses TRBV27 and TRBJ2-2, with a tentative D call TRBD2 (5 bases). The CDR3 loop spans 14 amino acids. V gave up 2 bases and J gave up 5 bases, with 9 bases separating them. Per the germline V gene, CDR1 is MNHEY and CDR2 is SMNVEV (reference sequence).

J is TRBJ2-7 and V is TRBV29-1, with TRBD1 matching 7 bases. Germline CDR1 is SQVTM and CDR2 is ANQGSEA. This CDR3 is 11 amino acids long. Germline trimming cut 7 bases from V and 6 bases from J; bases unmatched to any gene: 6. CDR3 in amino acids: CSGITGAEQYF. Written as DNA, the CDR3 is TGCAGCGGAATTACAGGGGCCGAGCAGTACTTC.

The gene calls are TRBV27 and TRBJ2-1, with TRBD1 identical over 7 bases. Germline V CDR1 and CDR2: MNHEY, SMNVEV (reference sequence). V shed 0 bases, J shed 2 bases, and the junction held 1 base outside the gene matches. This CDR3 has 15 amino acids. CDR3 protein: CASSLSGGTYNEQFF. The CDR3 region has the DNA TGTGCCAGCAGTTTATCAGGGGGCACCTACAATGAGCAGTTCTTC.

CDR3 loop: CASSPRRQGGETQYF. For the CDR3, the DNA is TGTGCCAGCAGCCCGCGGCGACAGGGTGGAGAGACCCAGTACTTC. The chain recombines TRBV7-2 with TRBJ2-5; the match to TRBD1 covers 7 bases. The V gene's germline CDR1 is SGHTA and CDR2 FQGNSA. Trimming at V came to 5 bases and at J to 4 bases, leaving 10 bases not matched to a gene. The CDR3 has 15 amino acids.

The rearrangement joins TRBV5-1 to TRBJ2-7; TRBD1 or TRBD2 may be the D gene (5 bases each). Germline V gene sequence: CDR1 SGHRS, CDR2 YFSETQ. This CDR3 contains 14 residues. V was shortened by 4 bases and J by 0 bases, with 11 bases between the two germline ends. The CDR3 loop reads CASSRDASSYEQYF. The CDR3 DNA reads as TGCGCCAGCAGCCGGGACGCTAGCTCCTACGAGCAGTACTTC.

The chain uses TRBV11-2 and TRBJ2-5; 9 nucleotides agree with TRBD2. Germline assignment: CDR1 SGHAT and CDR2 FQNNGV. The CDR3 is 15 residues long. J was trimmed by 5 bases and V by 5 bases; bases with no gene match: 9. The CDR3 reads CASSPTRTSAETQYF. As DNA, the CDR3 is TGTGCCAGCAGCCCTACCAGGACTAGCGCGGAGACCCAGTACTTC.

The chain is built from TRBV12-3 or TRBV12-4 and TRBJ2-1, with D possibly being TRBD2 (6 bases). The CDR3 is made up of 14 amino acids. Trimming removed 3 bases from V and 6 bases from J, with 12 bases in between. In DNA, the CDR3 is TGTGCCAGCAGTTTTGGCGGGGACCTCAATGAGCAGTTCTTC. Protein product: CASSFGGDLNEQFF.

The J gene is TRBJ2-5, the V gene TRBV10-3; 7 positions match TRBD2. The CDR3 runs to 14 residues. Trimming removed 4 bases from V and 4 bases from J; junction bases left unmatched: 6. Looked up from germline, CDR1 is ENHRY and CDR2 is SYGVKD. CDR3 residues: CAISGTSDGETQYF. The CDR3, as DNA: TGTGCCATCAGTGGTACTAGCGACGGAGAGACCCAGTACTTC.

V gene TRBV5-1 combines with J gene TRBJ1-6; TRBD1 might be the D (5 bases). The CDR3 is made up of 14 amino acids. V lost 0 bases, J lost 9 bases, and 10 bases lay in between. CDR1 is SGHRS and CDR2 is YFSETQ in the germline V gene. For the CDR3, the DNA is TGCGCCAGCAGCTTGGGGCAGGGACCTTCACCCCTCCACTTT. The encoded protein is CASSLGQGPSPLHF.

The chain joins TRBV20-1 to TRBJ2-5, with 11 nucleotides matching TRBD2. J was trimmed by 1 base and V by 3 bases; bases with no gene match: 13. The germline V gene has CDR1 DFQATT and CDR2 SNEGSKA (reference sequence). This CDR3 is built from 18 residues. The CDR3 spells CSARNLRLAGGIQETQYF. CDR3 nucleotides: TGCAGTGCTAGGAATTTGAGGCTAGCGGGGGGAATCCAAGAGACCCAGTACTTC.

The chain combines TRBV19 with TRBJ1-2, with D possibly TRBD1 on 6 matching bases. This CDR3 comprises 13 residues. Germline V gene sequence: CDR1 LNHDA, CDR2 SQIVND (reference sequence). V was cut by 5 bases and J by 9 bases, with 16 bases left in between. CDR3 in amino acids: CASSPFGGSSYTF. CDR3 nucleotide sequence: TGTGCCAGTAGTCCCTTCGGGGGCTCTAGCTACACCTTC.

The CDR3: CASNLGGETQYF. In DNA form, the CDR3 reads TGTGCCAGCAACCTAGGGGGGGAGACCCAGTACTTC. The J gene is TRBJ2-5, the V gene TRBV7-9; tentatively, D is TRBD1 or TRBD2 (6 bases each). V lost 7 bases to trimming and J lost 5 bases, with 11 bases between them. The germline CDR1 and CDR2 sequences are SEHNR and FQNEAQ (reference sequence). There are 12 residues in the CDR3.

This rearrangement joins TRBV9 to TRBJ1-2; TRBD1 aligns across 7 bases. The CDR3 is 14 residues long. Germline trimming cut 0 bases from V and 7 bases from J; bases unmatched to any gene: 6. CDR1 is SGDLS and CDR2 is YYNGEE in the germline V gene. The CDR3 region is CASSVEGAGAGYTF. DNA of the CDR3: TGTGCCAGCAGCGTAGAGGGGGCGGGGGCTGGCTACACCTTC.

The V call is TRBV29-1, the J call TRBJ1-3; the D gene is possibly TRBD1 (5 bases). CDR1 and CDR2 from the germline V gene are SQVTM and ANQGSEA. This CDR3 has 15 amino acids. Deletions cut 5 bases from V and 0 bases from J, with 14 bases between. The CDR3 DNA reads as TGCAGCGTTAGGTTCGGGGCCGACTCTGGAAACACCATATATTTT. This encodes CSVRFGADSGNTIYF.

This rearrangement joins TRBV19 to TRBJ2-5, with 8 bases matching TRBD2. Looked up from germline, CDR1 is LNHDA and CDR2 is SQIVND (reference sequence). This CDR3 is built from 14 residues. Losses at the gene ends were 6 bases for V and 1 base for J; bases not matched to a gene: 4. CDR3 residues: CASRRAGAQETQYF. CDR3 bases: TGTGCCAGTAGGCGAGCGGGGGCCCAAGAGACCCAGTACTTC.

CDR3 region: CASSLGSLGISYNEQFF. CDR3 nucleotides: TGTGCCAGCAGCCTTGGAAGTCTGGGCATCTCCTACAATGAGCAGTTCTTC. V is TRBV7-8 and J is TRBJ2-1, with unresolved D. The length of the CDR3 is 17 residues. Germline CDR1 SGHVS, CDR2 FQNEAQ. V lost 5 bases and J lost 0, with 17 bases in between.

This chain uses TRBV7-2 with TRBJ2-7, with 14 positions matching TRBD2. This CDR3 region has 15 residues. The junction had 7 bases not matched to a gene; V was cut back by 8 bases and J by 4 bases. Germline-derived CDR1 and CDR2 are SGHTA and FQGNSA. The CDR3 region has the DNA TGTGCCAGCCGCGGGACTAGCGGGGGAAGGTACGAGCAGTACTTC. Protein: CASRGTSGGRYEQYF.

The chain recombines TRBV29-1 with TRBJ2-1, with 10 bases identical to TRBD2. After removal of 4 bases from V and 9 bases from J, the junction contained 6 bases not matched to a gene. Germline values: CDR1 SQVTM, CDR2 ANQGSEA. This CDR3 spans 13 amino acids. The CDR3 loop reads CSVVGAGGSEQFF. The CDR3 nucleotides read TGCAGCGTTGTTGGAGCGGGGGGGTCTGAGCAGTTCTTC.

V and J are TRBV20-1 and TRBJ2-3, with D perhaps matching TRBD1 or TRBD2 (5 bases each). Per the germline V gene, CDR1 is DFQATT and CDR2 is SNEGSKA (reference sequence). V was shortened by 5 bases and J by 5 bases, with 11 bases between the two germline ends. This CDR3 has 12 residues. The CDR3 coding sequence is TGCAGTGCTGCGAGTGGGGGAGATACGCAGTATTTT. This gives the protein CSAASGGDTQYF.

This clonotype was counted a single time. The V gene is TRBV14, the J gene TRBJ2-7; TRBD2 aligns across 7 bases. Germline-derived CDR1 and CDR2 are SGHDN and FVKESK. Trimming took 4 bases from V and 0 from J; bases not matched to a gene: 3. The CDR3 has 14 residues. CDR3 sequence: CASSLAGVSYEQYF. The CDR3 DNA sequence: TGTGCCAGCAGCCTGGCGGGGGTCTCCTACGAGCAGTACTTC. Full variable domain (remainder filled in from reference TRBV14 and TRBJ2-7): EAGVTQFPSHSVIEKGQTVTLRCDPISGHDNLYWYRRVMGKEIKFLLHFVKESKQDESGMPNNRFLAERTGGTYSTLKVQPAELEDSGVYFCASSLAGVSYEQYFGPGTRLTVT.

The chain is built from TRBV20-1 and TRBJ1-4; D may be TRBD1 (6 bases). Trimming took off 2 bases at V and 8 bases at J, with 18 bases between the two ends. The CDR3 totals 15 residues. CDR1 is DFQATT, CDR2 SNEGSKA, per germline (reference sequence). The DNA for the CDR3 is TGCAGTGCTAGAATCCCGGGGGGGGCGTGGGAAAAACTGTTTTTT. This translates into CSARIPGGAWEKLFF.

The genes are TRBV13 and TRBJ1-2, with 9 bases lining up with TRBD1. This CDR3 is built from 16 residues. The germline V gene has CDR1 PRHDT and CDR2 FYEKMQ (reference sequence). J was trimmed by 3 bases and V by 5 bases; bases with no gene match: 10. CDR3 DNA sequence: TGTGCCAGCAGCCTTATGGACAGGGGCCTGGACTATGGCTACACCTTC. The encoded protein is CASSLMDRGLDYGYTF.

The chain recombines TRBV13 with TRBJ1-6, with D unresolved. V shed 3 bases and J shed 6 bases, with 6 bases lying between them. In germline, CDR1 is PRHDT, CDR2 FYEKMQ (reference sequence). The CDR3 runs to 13 residues. The CDR3 loop is CASSFSVNSPLHF. The CDR3 region has the DNA TGTGCCAGCAGCTTTTCCGTTAATTCACCCCTCCACTTT.

The chain uses TRBV10-2 and TRBJ1-5; 9 bases are shared with TRBD1. There are 13 residues in the CDR3. Germline CDR1 WSHSY, CDR2 SAAADI. Germline trimming cut 10 bases from V and 7 bases from J; bases unmatched to any gene: 8. CDR3 nucleotide sequence: TGCGCCACCACGGGACAGGGAGGACAGCCCCAGCATTTT. Residues: CATTGQGGQPQHF.

CDR3 region: CSVAGISNEKLFF. Here the CDR3 DNA reads TGCAGCGTAGCAGGGATTAGTAATGAAAAACTGTTTTTT. V usage is TRBV29-1 and J usage is TRBJ1-4, with TRBD1 as a possible D gene (5 bases). There are 13 residues in the CDR3. Germline values: CDR1 SQVTM, CDR2 ANQGSEA. Trimming removed 6 bases from V and 4 bases from J, with 12 bases in between.

The rearrangement joins TRBV20-1 to TRBJ2-5; 7 bases line up with TRBD1. V lost 5 bases and J lost 4; bases outside the gene matches: 4. Germline V gene lookup returns CDR1 DFQATT and CDR2 SNEGSKA (reference sequence). The CDR3 has 12 residues. The DNA of the CDR3 is TGCAGTGCTGTTACAGGGGCAGAGACCCAGTACTTC. This sequence encodes CSAVTGAETQYF.